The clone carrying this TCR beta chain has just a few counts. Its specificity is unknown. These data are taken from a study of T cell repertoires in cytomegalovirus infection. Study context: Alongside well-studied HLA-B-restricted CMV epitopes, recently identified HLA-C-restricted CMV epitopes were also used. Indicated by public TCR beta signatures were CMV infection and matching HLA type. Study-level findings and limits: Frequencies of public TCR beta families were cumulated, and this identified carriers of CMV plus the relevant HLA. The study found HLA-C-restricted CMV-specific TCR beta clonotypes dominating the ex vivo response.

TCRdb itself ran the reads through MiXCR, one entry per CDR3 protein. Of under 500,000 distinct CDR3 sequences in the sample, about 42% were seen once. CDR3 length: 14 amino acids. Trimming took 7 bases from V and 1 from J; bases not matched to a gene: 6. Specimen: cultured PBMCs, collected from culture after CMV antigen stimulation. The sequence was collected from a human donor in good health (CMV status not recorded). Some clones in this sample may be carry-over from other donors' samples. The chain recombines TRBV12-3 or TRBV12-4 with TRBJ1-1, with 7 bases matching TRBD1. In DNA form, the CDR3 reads TGTGCCAGCATTCCCGACAGGGCGAACACTGAAGCTTTCTTT. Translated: CASIPDRANTEAFF.